These 5 T cell receptor beta chains came from one sample sequenced in a study of CD8 T cells in Susac syndrome. An amount of RNA that ranged from roughly 0.5 to 1 ug was reverse transcribed with random hexamers. MiXCR, run by TCRdb on the immunoSEQ multiplex PCR reads, gives a single entry per CDR3 protein. This table has about 430,000 distinct CDR3 sequences, more than 80% appearing once. The sequencing input was CD8+ T cells from PBMCs. The receptors derive from a human donor with multiple sclerosis.

The chain recombines TRBV7-9 with TRBJ1-1; tentative D call: TRBD1 (5 bases). The V and J ends lost 4 bases and 4 bases respectively, with 28 bases between them. This CDR3 has 19 amino acids. CDR1 is SEHNR and CDR2 is FQNEAQ in the germline V gene (reference sequence). In nucleotides, the CDR3 is TGTGCCAGCAGCTCAAAAAACGCCCGGGACTCTCGGCGGGGCACTGAAGCTTTCTTT. This gives the protein CASSSKNARDSRRGTEAFF. Combining the CDR3 with reference TRBV7-9 and TRBJ1-1 gives the whole variable domain DTGVSQNPRHKITKRGQNVTFRCDPISEHNRLYWYRQTLGQGPEFLTYFQNEAQLEKSRLLSDRFSAERPKGSFSTLEIQRTEQGDSAMYLCASSSKNARDSRRGTEAFFGQGTRLTVV.

This clonotype was picked up one time. The V call is TRBV27, the J call TRBJ2-2; weak D call: TRBD2 (6 bases). Trimming shortened V by 3 bases and J by 7 bases, and 9 bases separated the two germline ends. Looked up from germline, CDR1 is MNHEY and CDR2 is SMNVEV (reference sequence). CDR3 length: 13 amino acids. CDR3 coding DNA: TGTGCCAGCAGTTTTCTAGCGAACGGGGAGCTGTTTTTT. This sequence encodes CASSFLANGELFF.

The V gene is TRBV29-1, the J gene TRBJ1-1, with 7 bases identical to TRBD1. The CDR3 length is 12 residues. Germline lookup yields CDR1 SQVTM and CDR2 ANQGSEA. The CDR3 region has the DNA TGCAGTGGTGAAACAGGGGAGAATGAAGCTTTCTTT. This encodes CSGETGENEAFF.

This rearrangement joins TRBV27 to TRBJ1-1, with D possibly matching TRBD1 (5 bases). The V gene's germline CDR1 is MNHEY and CDR2 SMNVEV (reference sequence). The CDR3 extends over 15 amino acids. V was clipped by 4 bases and J by 0 bases, with 12 bases between them. CDR3 coding DNA: TGTGCCAGCAGTTCCTCTCAGGGTATGAACACTGAAGCTTTCTTT. It specifies CASSSSQGMNTEAFF.

This sequence joins TRBV5-1 and TRBJ1-1; D may be TRBD1 (6 bases). The CDR3 is 15 amino acids. Trimming cost V 4 bases and J 3 bases, with 16 bases left between them. Germline-derived CDR1 and CDR2 are SGHRS and YFSETQ. CDR3 nucleotide sequence: TGCGCCAGCAGCCCGGGCGGGGGCGGGGACACTGAAGCTTTCTTT. It is translated as CASSPGGGGDTEAFF. The full variable domain, with the rest looked up from reference TRBV5-1 and TRBJ1-1, is KAGVTQTPRYLIKTRGQQVTLSCSPISGHRSVSWYQQTPGQGLQFLFEYFSETQRNKGNFPGRFSGRQFSNSRSEMNVSTLELGDSALYLCASSPGGGGDTEAFFGQGTRLTVV.